Shown below are 17 T cell receptor beta chains from a single sample sequenced in a study of T cells after yellow fever vaccination. TCRdb used MiXCR to reprocess the 5' RACE reads, holding one entry per CDR3 protein. The data show some 240,000 distinct CDR3 sequences, 2.5% to 3.5% seen once. The sequenced sample was CD4+ T cells sorted from PBMCs, obtained 10 days after the yellow fever booster vaccination. These receptors were obtained from a man aged 18 to 30 who received the YFV17D yellow fever vaccine.

This clonotype was seen a few times. This sequence joins TRBV5-1 and TRBJ2-7, with 7 positions matching TRBD1. The CDR3 has 15 residues. Germline V lookup: CDR1 SGHRS, CDR2 YFSETQ. The J segment lost 3 bases and the V segment lost 0 bases, leaving 6 bases of the junction unmatched. The CDR3 DNA reads as TGCGCCAGCAGCTTGGGTGGGACAGTGGGCTACGAGCAGTACGTC. Its translation: CASSLGGTVGYEQYV.

In this sample, this clonotype turned up a few times. The chain has TRBV2 and TRBJ2-5; D unclear. The CDR3 is 13 amino acids. The ends were cut back, 1 base at V and 4 bases at J, with 7 bases in the middle. Germline V gene lookup returns CDR1 SNHLY and CDR2 FYNNEI. The CDR3 here is CASSEGQRETQYF. DNA for the CDR3: TGTGCCAGCAGTGAAGGGCAGAGAGAGACCCAGTACTTC.

This clonotype was counted only a few times. The chain uses TRBV20-1 and TRBJ1-4, with a weak D call TRBD1 (5 bases). Trimming removed 0 bases from V and 8 bases from J, with 13 bases in between. The germline V gene encodes CDR1 DFQATT and CDR2 SNEGSKA (reference sequence). This CDR3 comprises 14 residues. This CDR3 is CSARDAGKREKLFF. The CDR3 DNA sequence: TGCAGTGCTAGAGATGCAGGGAAGCGAGAAAAACTGTTTTTT.

This clonotype was counted only a few times. This chain uses TRBV5-4 with TRBJ2-5, with D perhaps given as TRBD1 or TRBD2 (6 bases each). Trimming removed 4 bases from V and 2 bases from J, with 15 bases in between. Germline loops: CDR1 SGHNT, CDR2 YYREEE (reference sequence). This CDR3 has 15 amino acids. As DNA, the CDR3 is TGTGCCAGCAGCCAAGGGAGGACAGCTCAAGAGACCCAGTACTTC. Amino acids: CASSQGRTAQETQYF.

The chain carries TRBV2 and TRBJ1-5, with D uncertain. CDR3 length: 17 residues. Trimming left V 1 base short and J 1 base short, with 14 bases between. CDR1 SNHLY and CDR2 FYNNEI come from the germline V gene. DNA of the CDR3: TGTGCCAGCAGTGAAGTACAGCCATCAGTGAGCAATCAGCCCCAGCATTTT. This translates into CASSEVQPSVSNQPQHF. Combining the CDR3 with reference TRBV2 and TRBJ1-5 gives the whole variable domain EPEVTQTPSHQVTQMGQEVILRCVPISNHLYFYWYRQILGQKVEFLVSFYNNEISEKSEIFDDQFSVERPDGSNFTLKIRSTKLEDSAMYFCASSEVQPSVSNQPQHFGDGTRLSIL.

This clonotype was seen a handful of times. The rearrangement links TRBV5-4 to TRBJ2-7, with 10 bases identical to TRBD1. CDR1 and CDR2 (germline): SGHNT, YYREEE (reference sequence). J lost 1 base, V lost 4 bases, and 5 bases had no gene match. This CDR3 contains 15 residues. CDR3 nucleotide sequence: TGTGCCAGCAGCCTTGACAGGGGGCTTTCCTACGAGCAGTACTTC. Translating gives CASSLDRGLSYEQYF. The complete variable domain, with remaining parts taken from reference TRBV5-4 and TRBJ2-7, reads ETGVTQSPTHLIKTRGQQVTLRCSSQSGHNTVSWYQQALGQGPQFIFQYYREEENGRGNFPPRFSGLQFPNYSSELNVNALELDDSALYLCASSLDRGLSYEQYFGPGTRLTVT.

The chain carries TRBV24-1 and TRBJ2-7; D may be TRBD1 (5 bases). CDR3 size: 21 residues. Germline assignment: CDR1 KGHDR and CDR2 SFDVKD. V was cut by 0 bases and J by 0 bases, with 26 bases left in between. The CDR3 region has the DNA TGTGCCACCAGTGATTTGCGGCAGGGTCCCCTCTATCCTCGAGGCTCCTACGAGCAGTACTTC. It encodes CATSDLRQGPLYPRGSYEQYF.

The gene calls are TRBV5-1 and TRBJ2-3; 8 bases line up with TRBD1. This CDR3 spans 16 amino acids. The germline V gene encodes CDR1 SGHRS and CDR2 YFSETQ. Trimming at V came to 0 bases and at J to 5 bases, leaving 8 bases not matched to a gene. The CDR3 nucleotides read TGCGCCAGCAGCTTGGACGGTCAGGGGGCCGGAGATACGCAGTATTTT. It encodes CASSLDGQGAGDTQYF. The whole variable domain, filled in from reference TRBV5-1 and TRBJ2-3, reads KAGVTQTPRYLIKTRGQQVTLSCSPISGHRSVSWYQQTPGQGLQFLFEYFSETQRNKGNFPGRFSGRQFSNSRSEMNVSTLELGDSALYLCASSLDGQGAGDTQYFGPGTRLTVL.

This clonotype was picked up a small number of times. V is TRBV6-2 or TRBV6-3 and J is TRBJ2-1; D unresolved. Germline V gene lookup returns CDR1 MNHEY and CDR2 SVGEGT. V gave up 6 bases and J gave up 0 bases, with 12 bases separating them. CDR3 length equals 15 residues. CDR3 DNA: TGTGCCAGCAGCCGACTCCCTAGCTCCTACAATGAGCAGTTCTTC. Protein: CASSRLPSSYNEQFF.

This clonotype has at least ten counts. This chain uses TRBV5-1 with TRBJ2-2, with no clear D. The CDR3 extends over 15 amino acids. Trimming took 4 bases from V and 4 from J, leaving 14 bases between them. In germline, CDR1 is SGHRS, CDR2 YFSETQ. The CDR3: CASSAARATTGELFF. The CDR3 bases are TGCGCCAGCAGCGCGGCCCGGGCTACCACCGGGGAGCTGTTTTTT.

This clonotype was counted ten times or more. The rearrangement uses TRBV3-1 and TRBJ2-5; D unclear. The CDR3 extends over 14 amino acids. Per germline, CDR1 LGHDT and CDR2 YNNKEL (reference sequence). The V end was cut by 0 bases, the J end by 5 bases, with 10 bases between. The CDR3 protein is CASSQDTGKETQYF. DNA of the CDR3: TGTGCCAGCAGCCAAGATACCGGAAAGGAGACCCAGTACTTC.

This clonotype was seen a handful of times. The chain uses TRBV3-1 and TRBJ2-3; weak D call: TRBD1 (6 bases). Trimming cost V 4 bases and J 5 bases, with 16 bases left between them. CDR1 LGHDT and CDR2 YNNKEL come from the germline V gene (reference sequence). This CDR3 has 15 residues. The CDR3 is CASSPYGDTGDTQYF. For the CDR3, the DNA is TGTGCCAGCAGCCCCTATGGGGACACGGGAGATACGCAGTATTTT.

This clonotype was counted many times. The chain links TRBV28 to TRBJ1-1; D is possibly TRBD1 (6 bases). The CDR3 runs to 12 residues. Trimming took off 3 bases at V and 7 bases at J, with 9 bases between the two ends. CDR1 and CDR2 (germline): MDHEN, SYDVKM. The CDR3 loop is CASSFSRGEAFF. In DNA, the CDR3 is TGTGCCAGCAGTTTCTCCAGGGGTGAAGCTTTCTTT.

The sample holds a few counts of this clonotype. This chain connects TRBV6-1 to TRBJ2-6, with unresolved D. The V end was cut by 7 bases, the J end by 8 bases, with 15 bases between. CDR3 length: 14 amino acids. Germline assignment: CDR1 MNHNS and CDR2 SASEGT. Here the CDR3 reads CASKMTSETNVLTF. CDR3 DNA sequence: TGTGCCAGCAAGATGACTTCAGAGACCAACGTCCTGACTTTC.

This clonotype was recorded at least ten times. The genes are TRBV7-2 and TRBJ1-4; no clear D gene. Germline V gene sequence: CDR1 SGHTA, CDR2 FQGNSA. Trimming stripped 5 bases from V and 4 bases from J, with 8 bases between. The CDR3 loop spans 13 amino acids. In DNA form, the CDR3 reads TGTGCCAGCAGCCTACAGATTAATGAAAAACTGTTTTTT. Translation: CASSLQINEKLFF.

The chain carries TRBV4-2 and TRBJ2-7; perhaps D is TRBD1 or TRBD2 (6 bases each). The ends were cut back, 2 bases at V and 5 bases at J, with 10 bases in the middle. The germline CDR1 and CDR2 sequences are LGHNA and YNFKEQ. This CDR3 comprises 13 residues. The CDR3 loop reads CASSQPGAHEQYF. The CDR3 DNA sequence: TGTGCCAGCAGCCAACCGGGGGCCCACGAGCAGTACTTC.

This clonotype was found a few times. The V call is TRBV4-2, the J call TRBJ2-5, with a tentative D call TRBD2 (7 bases). Germline values: CDR1 LGHNA, CDR2 YNFKEQ. The CDR3 is 15 amino acids. V was clipped by 0 bases and J by 3 bases, with 11 bases between them. The CDR3 region has the DNA TGTGCCAGCAGCCAAGATGGGGGGGGCGAAGAGACCCAGTACTTC. Its protein product is CASSQDGGGEETQYF.